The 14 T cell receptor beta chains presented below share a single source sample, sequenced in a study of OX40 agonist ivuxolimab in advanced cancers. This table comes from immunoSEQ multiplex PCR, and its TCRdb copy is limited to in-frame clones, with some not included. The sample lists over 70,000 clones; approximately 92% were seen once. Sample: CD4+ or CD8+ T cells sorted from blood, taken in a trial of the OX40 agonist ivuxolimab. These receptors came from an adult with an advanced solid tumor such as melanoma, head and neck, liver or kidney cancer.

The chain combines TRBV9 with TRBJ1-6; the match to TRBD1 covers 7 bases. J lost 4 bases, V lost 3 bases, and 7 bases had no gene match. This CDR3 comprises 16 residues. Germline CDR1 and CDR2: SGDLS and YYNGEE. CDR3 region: CASSATLQGYNSPLHF. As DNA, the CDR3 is TGTGCCAGCAGCGCGACTCTACAGGGGTATAATTCACCCCTCCACTTT.

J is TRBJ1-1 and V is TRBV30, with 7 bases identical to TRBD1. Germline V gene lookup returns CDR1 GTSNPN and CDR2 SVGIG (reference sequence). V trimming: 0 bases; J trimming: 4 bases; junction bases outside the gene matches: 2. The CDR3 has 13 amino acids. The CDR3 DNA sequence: TGTGCCTGGAGTGTACAGGGGCTCACTGAAGCTTTCTTT. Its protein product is CAWSVQGLTEAFF.

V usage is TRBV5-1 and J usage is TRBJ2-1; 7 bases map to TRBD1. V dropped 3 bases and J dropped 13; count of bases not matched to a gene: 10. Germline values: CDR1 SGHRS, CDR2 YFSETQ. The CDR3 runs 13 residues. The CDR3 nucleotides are TGCGCCAGCAGCTCAGATAACCGGGACAGACAGTTCTTC. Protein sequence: CASSSDNRDRQFF.

The CDR3 nucleotides read TGTGCCAGCAGCTTAGGGGACAGGGGCCGGGGGGCAAGAGAGACCCAGTACTTC. It translates to CASSLGDRGRGARETQYF. The chain employs TRBV7-8 and TRBJ2-5; 10 bases match TRBD1. This CDR3 is 18 amino acids long. The V and J ends lost 1 base and 4 bases, in that order; junction bases with no gene match: 12. The V gene's germline CDR1 is SGHVS and CDR2 FQNEAQ. The full variable domain, in which reference TRBV7-8 and TRBJ2-5 provide the parts outside the CDR3, is GAGVSQSPRYKVAKRGQDVALRCDPISGHVSLFWYQQALGQGPEFLTYFQNEAQLDKSGLPSDRFFAERPEGSVSTLKIQRTQQEDSAVYLCASSLGDRGRGARETQYFGPGTRLLVL.

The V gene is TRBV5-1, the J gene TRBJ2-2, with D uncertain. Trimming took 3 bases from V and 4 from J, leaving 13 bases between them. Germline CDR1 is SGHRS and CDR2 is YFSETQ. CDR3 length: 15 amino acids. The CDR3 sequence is CASSSRSSGTGELFF. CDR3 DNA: TGCGCCAGCAGCTCTAGGAGTTCCGGCACCGGGGAGCTGTTTTTT.

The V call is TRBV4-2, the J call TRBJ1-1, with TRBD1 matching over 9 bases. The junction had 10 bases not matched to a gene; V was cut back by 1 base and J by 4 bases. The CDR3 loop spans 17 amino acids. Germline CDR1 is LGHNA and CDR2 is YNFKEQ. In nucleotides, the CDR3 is TGTGCCAGCAGCCAAGGCTCCCCGGGACAGGGTACCACTGAAGCTTTCTTT. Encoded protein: CASSQGSPGQGTTEAFF.

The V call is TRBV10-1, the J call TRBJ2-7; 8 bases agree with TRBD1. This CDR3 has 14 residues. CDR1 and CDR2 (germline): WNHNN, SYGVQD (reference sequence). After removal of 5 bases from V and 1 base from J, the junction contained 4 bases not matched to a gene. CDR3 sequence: CASSRTGWSYEQYV. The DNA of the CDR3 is TGCGCCAGCAGTAGGACAGGGTGGTCCTACGAGCAGTACGTC.

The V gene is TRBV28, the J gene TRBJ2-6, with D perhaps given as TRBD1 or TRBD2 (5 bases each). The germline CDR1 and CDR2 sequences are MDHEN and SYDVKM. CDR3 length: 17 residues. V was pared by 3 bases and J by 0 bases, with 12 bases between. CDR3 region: CASSLGVGNSGANVLTF. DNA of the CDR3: TGTGCCAGCAGTTTGGGGGTAGGGAACTCTGGGGCCAACGTCCTGACTTTC.

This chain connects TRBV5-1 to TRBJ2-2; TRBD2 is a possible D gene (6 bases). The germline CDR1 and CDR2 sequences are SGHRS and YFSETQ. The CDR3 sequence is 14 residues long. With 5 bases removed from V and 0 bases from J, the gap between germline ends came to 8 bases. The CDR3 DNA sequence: TGCGCCAGCAGGGGGGGTGCGAACACCGGGGAGCTGTTTTTT. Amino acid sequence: CASRGGANTGELFF.

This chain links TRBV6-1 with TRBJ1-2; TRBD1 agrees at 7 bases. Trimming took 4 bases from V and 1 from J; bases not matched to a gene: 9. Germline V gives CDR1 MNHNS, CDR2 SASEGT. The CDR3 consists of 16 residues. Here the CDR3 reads CASSGAGTDLNYGYTF. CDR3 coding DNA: TGTGCCAGCAGTGGAGCCGGGACAGACCTTAACTATGGCTACACCTTC.

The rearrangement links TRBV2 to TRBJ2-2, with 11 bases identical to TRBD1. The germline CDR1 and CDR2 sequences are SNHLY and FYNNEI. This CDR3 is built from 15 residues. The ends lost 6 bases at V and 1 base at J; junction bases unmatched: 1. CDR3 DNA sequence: TGTGCCAGCAGGGGGACAGGGGGGAACACCGGGGAGCTGTTTTTT. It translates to CASRGTGGNTGELFF. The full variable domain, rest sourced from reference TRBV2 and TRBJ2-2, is EPEVTQTPSHQVTQMGQEVILRCVPISNHLYFYWYRQILGQKVEFLVSFYNNEISEKSEIFDDQFSVERPDGSNFTLKIRSTKLEDSAMYFCASRGTGGNTGELFFGEGSRLTVL.

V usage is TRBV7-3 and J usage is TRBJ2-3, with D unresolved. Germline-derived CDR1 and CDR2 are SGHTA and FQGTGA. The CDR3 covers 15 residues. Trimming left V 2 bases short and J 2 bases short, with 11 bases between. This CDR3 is CASSLSGQHTDTQYF. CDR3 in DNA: TGTGCCAGCAGCTTATCGGGCCAGCACACAGATACGCAGTATTTT.

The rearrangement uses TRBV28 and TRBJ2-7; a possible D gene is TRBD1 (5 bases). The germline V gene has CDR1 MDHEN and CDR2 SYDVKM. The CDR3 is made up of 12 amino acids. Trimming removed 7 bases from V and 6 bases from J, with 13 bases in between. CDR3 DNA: TGTGCCAGCAAAACGATAAGGGGCGAGCAGTACTTC. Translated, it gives CASKTIRGEQYF.

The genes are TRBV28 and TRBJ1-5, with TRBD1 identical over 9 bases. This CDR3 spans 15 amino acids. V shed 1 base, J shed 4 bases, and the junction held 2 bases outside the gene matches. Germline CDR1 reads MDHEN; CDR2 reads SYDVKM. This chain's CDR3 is CASSLYGTGNQPQHF. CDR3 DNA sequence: TGTGCCAGCAGTTTATACGGGACAGGGAATCAGCCCCAGCATTTT.